Given below is one T cell receptor (beta chain) in context. This receptor's antigen is unknown. No much larger clone exists at a distance of one base, and base qualities are not known. The data were obtained in a study of shared clonotypes between healthy human individuals (dated by TCRdb to 2019 to 2021). The study in broad terms: A couple of women and a few men aged 18 to 49 years were included in the cohort. Per donor, leukapheresis produced somewhere between about 0.85 and 10 billion PBMCs. To increase sequencing depth and limit assay-specific biases, TCR repertoire library preparation and sequencing were carried out by different laboratories using diverse techniques. For each donor, CD4 naive and CD4 memory were each run on three plates, CD8 naive on two plates, and CD8 memory on one plate. Blood TCR repertoires of five healthy adults were deeply sequenced to estimate repertoire size and the extent of clonotype sharing between individuals.

Study-wide conclusions, independent of this receptor: Incomplete sequencing was indicated by rarefaction of sorted-subset datasets, despite the large sequencing depth. About 4.5% of naive CD4, 3% to 3.5% of naive CD8, approximately 2% of memory CD4, and approximately 0.39% of memory CD8 clonotypes were shared across several donors. The genetic and exposure-history diversity represented was limited by the small number of donors. Higher generation probabilities were observed for clonotypes shared by all four sorted-subset donors than for non-shared clonotypes. Only blood was sampled, and tissue TCR repertoires likely differ from those in blood. Pairwise subsampling led to the expectation that sequencing depth would affect the degree of clonotype sharing among donors. Naive subsets generally had larger estimated clonotype richness than memory subsets did.

CDR1 and CDR2 are drawn from the germline V gene (reference sequence): LNHDA, SQIVND. The V and J ends are trimmed by 7 bases and 3 bases, leaving 15 bases between them. The CDR3 holds 14 amino acids from the cysteine to the phenylalanine. The CDR3 DNA has 42 bases and is translated from base 1. TCR CDR3 regions were amplified from genomic DNA by multiplex PCR using the deep immunoSEQ assay. Extracted genomic DNA from each cell subset was spread evenly across all wells of several immunoSEQ 96-well plates, with each plate serving as a replicate. Each replicate PCR for sorted subsets received around 0.2 ug genomic DNA, equal to tens of thousands of T cell genomes. The purified libraries were quantified using a Qubit 3.0 fluorometer, sized with a Bioanalyzer 2100, and then quantified again using the KAPA Library Quantification kit. A separate single-read 150-cycle Illumina NextSeq 550 flow cell was used to sequence each immunoSEQ 96-well plate. Turning to the authors' computational methods: Because the immunoSEQ output included only junctional sequences and no quality scores, the filtering could not be the same as the filtering used for full-length reads. Sequences were annotated with PyIR, a Python wrapper for IgBLAST v1.9, using IMGT germline references to assign V/J genes and CDR3. Reads were removed for weak V/J assignments (E-value above 1e-6), missing CDR3, stop codons, out-of-frame junctions, or ambiguous translated residues. V3J clonotypes were defined as sequences sharing the same inferred V gene, J gene, and CDR3 amino acid sequence. Percentage overlap between repertoires was computed as shared unique clonotypes divided by the size of the smaller repertoire. Three approaches were used to assess repertoire richness: RTK rarefaction, the Chao1 estimator, and Recon v2.1 estimates of unobserved clonotypes. Generation probabilities for all TCRbeta clonotypes obtained by the gDNA method from a few donors were computed using OLGA. TCRdb stores this immuneACCESS table with in-frame sequences only. Part of the clones is absent; in the studies checked, under half of the shortfall reflects unresolved V genes, and no reason is known for the rest. The DNA was the basis for D and trimming; V, J and clone size are from that table. A total of about 2.3 million clones appear in this sample, 85% to 95% of them only once. About 0.36% of the sample is held by the ten biggest clonotypes.

Healthy HIV-negative adults with no recently reported acute infections or vaccinations were included as donors. Only Caucasian adults living in Nashville, Tennessee, USA were represented among the donors. Magnetic negative selection was used to enrich CD4+ T cells, after which naive cells were positively selected on CD45RA and the negative fraction became the memory subset. After blood collection by leukapheresis, PBMCs were isolated using Ficoll-Histopaque density gradient centrifugation and then cryopreserved in the vapor phase of liquid nitrogen. Purity and quantity of every magnetically sorted T cell population were checked by analytical flow cytometry. Genomic DNA was isolated from each sorted fraction and quantified by UV absorbance on a Nanodrop 2000c.

This sequence was found in a man aged 18 to 30 in good health. Some clones in this sample may be carry-over from other donors' samples. Sequenced input: naive CD4+ T cells from PBMCs. Sample cell subset or site, as interpreted from the label and publication: CD45RA+ positively selected. The chain couples TRBV19 to TRBJ1-1; the D gene is perhaps TRBD1, from 6 matching bases. The CDR3 protein is CASTQQGWDTEAFF. In nucleotides, the sequence is TGTGCCAGTACCCAACAGGGCTGGGACACTGAAGCTTTCTTT.